This T cell receptor (beta chain) emerged from a study of T-cell reconstitution after alpha-beta-depleted transplantation in children. The authors prepared the TCRbeta library with unique molecular identifiers. TCRdb re-called the PCR reads with MiXCR, one entry per CDR3 protein. The sample yields about 410,000 distinct CDR3 sequences, approximately 20% seen once. This clonotype was recorded many times. This CDR3 spans 15 amino acids. V trimming: 3 bases; J trimming: 6 bases; junction bases outside the gene matches: 4. The germline gives CDR1 ENHRY, CDR2 SYGVKD. The material was PBMCs from the stem cell graft donor, obtained from the stem cell graft. The chain links TRBV10-3 to TRBJ2-1; 11 positions agree with TRBD2. The sequence was obtained from a human donor who donated a stem cell graft to a child with acute myeloid leukemia. The CDR3 loop is CAISDLAGGSNEQFF. CDR3 nucleotides: TGTGCCATCAGTGATCTAGCGGGAGGCTCCAATGAGCAGTTCTTC.